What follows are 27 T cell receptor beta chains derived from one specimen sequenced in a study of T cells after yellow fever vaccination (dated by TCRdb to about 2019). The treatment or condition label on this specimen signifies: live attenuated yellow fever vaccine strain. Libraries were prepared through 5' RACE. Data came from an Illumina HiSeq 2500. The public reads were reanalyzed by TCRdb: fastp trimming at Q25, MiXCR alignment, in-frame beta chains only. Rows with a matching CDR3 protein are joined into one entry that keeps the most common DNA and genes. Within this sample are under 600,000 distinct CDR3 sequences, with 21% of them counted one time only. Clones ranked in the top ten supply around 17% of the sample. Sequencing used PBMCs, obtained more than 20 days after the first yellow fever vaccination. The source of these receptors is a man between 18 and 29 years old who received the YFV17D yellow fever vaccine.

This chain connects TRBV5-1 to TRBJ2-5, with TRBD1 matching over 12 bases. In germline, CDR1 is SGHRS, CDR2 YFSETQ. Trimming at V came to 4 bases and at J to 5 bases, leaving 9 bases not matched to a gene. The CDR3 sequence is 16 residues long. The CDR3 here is CASSTGTGGALETQYF. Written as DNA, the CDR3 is TGCGCCAGCAGCACAGGGACAGGGGGCGCCTTGGAGACCCAGTACTTC.

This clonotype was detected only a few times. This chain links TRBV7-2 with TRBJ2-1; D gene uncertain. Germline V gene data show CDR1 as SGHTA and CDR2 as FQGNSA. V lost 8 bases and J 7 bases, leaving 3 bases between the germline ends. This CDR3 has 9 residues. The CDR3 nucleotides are TGTGCCAGCCCGAATGAGCAGTTCTTC. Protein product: CASPNEQFF.

This CDR3 is CASSGADRPYEQYF. CDR3 DNA sequence: TGTGCCAGCAGTGGTGCGGACAGGCCCTACGAGCAGTACTTC. The chain links TRBV25-1 to TRBJ2-7, with 7 nucleotides matching TRBD1. Trimming cost V 4 bases and J 2 bases; bases outside gene matches: 5. This CDR3 is built from 14 residues. Germline V gives CDR1 MGHDK, CDR2 SYGVNS.

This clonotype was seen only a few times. The DNA of the CDR3 is TGTGCCACCAGTGGTTCCGCGACACGGGATGCGAGTTTCTTCCAAGAGACCCAGTACTTC. This translates into CATSGSATRDASFFQETQYF. The J gene is TRBJ2-5, the V gene TRBV24-1; TRBD2 might be the D (5 bases). The CDR3 loop spans 20 amino acids. Trimming cost V 5 bases and J 1 base, with 28 bases left between them. Looked up from germline, CDR1 is KGHDR and CDR2 is SFDVKD.

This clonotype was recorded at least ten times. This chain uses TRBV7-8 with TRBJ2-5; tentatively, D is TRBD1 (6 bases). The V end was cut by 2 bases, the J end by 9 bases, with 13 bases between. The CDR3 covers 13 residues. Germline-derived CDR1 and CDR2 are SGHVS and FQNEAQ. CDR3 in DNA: TGTGCCAGCAGCTTACCCCGACAGGACTCCCAGTACTTC. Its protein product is CASSLPRQDSQYF. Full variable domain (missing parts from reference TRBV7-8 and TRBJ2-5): GAGVSQSPRYKVAKRGQDVALRCDPISGHVSLFWYQQALGQGPEFLTYFQNEAQLDKSGLPSDRFFAERPEGSVSTLKIQRTQQEDSAVYLCASSLPRQDSQYFGPGTRLLVL.

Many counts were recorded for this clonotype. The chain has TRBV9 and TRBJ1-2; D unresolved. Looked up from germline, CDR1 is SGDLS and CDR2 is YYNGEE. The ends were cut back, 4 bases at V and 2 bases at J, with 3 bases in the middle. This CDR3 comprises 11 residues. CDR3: CASSTNYGYTF. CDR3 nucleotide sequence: TGTGCCAGCAGCACGAACTATGGCTACACCTTC.

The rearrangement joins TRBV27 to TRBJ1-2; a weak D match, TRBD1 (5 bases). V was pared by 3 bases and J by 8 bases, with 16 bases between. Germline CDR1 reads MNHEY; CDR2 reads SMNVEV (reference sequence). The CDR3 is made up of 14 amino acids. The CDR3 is CASSFRVSPGGYTF. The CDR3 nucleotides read TGTGCCAGCAGTTTCAGGGTGTCCCCCGGGGGCTACACCTTC.

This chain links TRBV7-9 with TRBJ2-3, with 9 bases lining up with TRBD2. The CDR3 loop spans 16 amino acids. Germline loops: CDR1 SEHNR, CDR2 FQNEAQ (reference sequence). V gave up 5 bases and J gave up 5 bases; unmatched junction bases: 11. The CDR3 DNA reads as TGTGCCAGCAGCAACCCGGGACTAGCCATGAGAGATACGCAGTATTTT. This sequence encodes CASSNPGLAMRDTQYF.

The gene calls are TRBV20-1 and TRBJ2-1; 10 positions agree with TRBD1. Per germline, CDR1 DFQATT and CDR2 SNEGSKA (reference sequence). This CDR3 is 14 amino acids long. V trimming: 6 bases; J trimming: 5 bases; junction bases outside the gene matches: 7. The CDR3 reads CSAPRDRGHNEQFF. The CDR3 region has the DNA TGCAGTGCCCCCCGGGACAGGGGTCACAATGAGCAGTTCTTC.

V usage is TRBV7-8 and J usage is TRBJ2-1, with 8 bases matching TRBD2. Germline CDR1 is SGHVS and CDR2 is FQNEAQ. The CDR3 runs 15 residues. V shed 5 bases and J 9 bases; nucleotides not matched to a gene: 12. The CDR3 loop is CASSGGLGVGVEQFF. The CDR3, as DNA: TGTGCCAGCAGCGGGGGACTAGGGGTGGGGGTTGAGCAGTTCTTC.

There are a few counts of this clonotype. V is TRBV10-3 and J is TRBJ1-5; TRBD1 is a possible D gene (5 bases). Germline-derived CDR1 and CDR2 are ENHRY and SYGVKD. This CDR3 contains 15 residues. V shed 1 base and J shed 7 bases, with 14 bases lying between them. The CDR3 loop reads CAISEWQGGDQPQHF. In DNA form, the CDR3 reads TGTGCCATCAGTGAGTGGCAGGGCGGGGACCAGCCCCAGCATTTT.

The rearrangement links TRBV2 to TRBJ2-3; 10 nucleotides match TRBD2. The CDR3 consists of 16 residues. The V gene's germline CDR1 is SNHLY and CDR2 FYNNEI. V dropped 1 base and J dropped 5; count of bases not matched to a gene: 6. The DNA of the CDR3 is TGTGCCAGCAGTGAAGGGACTAGCGGCGGGAGAGATACGCAGTATTTT. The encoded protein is CASSEGTSGGRDTQYF.

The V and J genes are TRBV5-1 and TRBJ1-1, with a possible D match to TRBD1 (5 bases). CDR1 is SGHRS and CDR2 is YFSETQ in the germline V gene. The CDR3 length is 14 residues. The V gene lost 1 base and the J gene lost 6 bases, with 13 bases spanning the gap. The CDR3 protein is CASSLRGGDSEAFF. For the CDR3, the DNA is TGCGCCAGCAGCTTGCGGGGGGGAGACTCTGAAGCTTTCTTT.

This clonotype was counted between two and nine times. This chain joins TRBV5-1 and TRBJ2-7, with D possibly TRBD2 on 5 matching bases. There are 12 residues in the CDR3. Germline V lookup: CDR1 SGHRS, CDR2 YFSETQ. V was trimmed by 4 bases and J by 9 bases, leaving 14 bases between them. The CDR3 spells CASSLDWMGQYV. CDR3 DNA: TGCGCCAGCAGCCTGGACTGGATGGGGCAGTACGTC.

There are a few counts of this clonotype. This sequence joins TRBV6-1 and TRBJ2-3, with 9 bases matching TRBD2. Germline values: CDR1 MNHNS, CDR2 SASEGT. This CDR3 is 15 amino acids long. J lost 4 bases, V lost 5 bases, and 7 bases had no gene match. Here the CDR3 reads CASSPGGGVPDTQYF. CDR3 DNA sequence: TGTGCCAGCAGTCCCGGCGGGGGGGTACCAGATACGCAGTATTTT.

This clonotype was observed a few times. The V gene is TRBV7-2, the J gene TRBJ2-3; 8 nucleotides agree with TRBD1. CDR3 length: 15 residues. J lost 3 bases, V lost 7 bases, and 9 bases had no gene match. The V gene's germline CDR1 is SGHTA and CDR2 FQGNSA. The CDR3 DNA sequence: TGTGCCAGCACCCACCGGCAGGGGGCAACAGATACGCAGTATTTT. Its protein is CASTHRQGATDTQYF.

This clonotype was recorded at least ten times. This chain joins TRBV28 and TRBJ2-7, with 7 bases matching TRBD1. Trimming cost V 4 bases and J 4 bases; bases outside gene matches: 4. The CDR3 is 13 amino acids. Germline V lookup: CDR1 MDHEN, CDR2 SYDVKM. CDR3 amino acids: CASSSGQEYEQYV. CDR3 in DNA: TGTGCCAGCAGTTCCGGACAGGAGTACGAGCAGTACGTC.

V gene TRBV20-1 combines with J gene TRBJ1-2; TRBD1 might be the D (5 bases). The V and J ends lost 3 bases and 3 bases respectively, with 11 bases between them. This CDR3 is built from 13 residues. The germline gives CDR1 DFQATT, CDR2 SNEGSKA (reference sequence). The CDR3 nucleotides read TGCAGTGCTAGTGCCGGGGGTGACTATGGCTACACCTTC. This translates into CSASAGGDYGYTF.

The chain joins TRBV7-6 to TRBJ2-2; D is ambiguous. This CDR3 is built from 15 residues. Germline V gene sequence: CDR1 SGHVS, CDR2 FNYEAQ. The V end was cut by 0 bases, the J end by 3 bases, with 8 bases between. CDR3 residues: CASSLAALHTGELFF. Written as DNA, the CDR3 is TGTGCCAGCAGCTTAGCGGCACTTCACACCGGGGAGCTGTTTTTT. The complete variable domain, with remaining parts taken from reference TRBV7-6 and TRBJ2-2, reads GAGVSQSPRYKVTKRGQDVALRCDPISGHVSLYWYRQALGQGPEFLTYFNYEAQQDKSGLPNDRFSAERPEGSISTLTIQRTEQRDSAMYRCASSLAALHTGELFFGEGSRLTVL.

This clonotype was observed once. DNA of the CDR3: TGTGCCAGCAGCCAAGGGCCGAACAATCAGCCCCAGCATTTT. Protein: CASSQGPNNQPQHF. The gene calls are TRBV3-1 and TRBJ1-5; D gene unclear. The germline CDR1 and CDR2 sequences are LGHDT and YNNKEL (reference sequence). With 1 base removed from V and 3 bases from J, the gap between germline ends came to 7 bases. This CDR3 region has 14 residues.

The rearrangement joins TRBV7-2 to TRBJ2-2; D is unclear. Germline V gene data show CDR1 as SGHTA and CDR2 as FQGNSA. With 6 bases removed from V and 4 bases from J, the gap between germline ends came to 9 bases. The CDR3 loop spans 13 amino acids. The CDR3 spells CASSFTRTGELFF. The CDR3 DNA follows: TGTGCCAGCAGTTTCACACGCACCGGGGAGCTGTTTTTT.

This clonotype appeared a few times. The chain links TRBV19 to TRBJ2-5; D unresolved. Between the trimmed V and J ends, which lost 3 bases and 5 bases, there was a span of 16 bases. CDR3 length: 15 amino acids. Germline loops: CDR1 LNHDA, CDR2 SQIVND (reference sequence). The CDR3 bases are TGTGCCAGTAGTATCTCCAGTTTCGGCTCGGAGACCCAGTACTTC. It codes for CASSISSFGSETQYF.

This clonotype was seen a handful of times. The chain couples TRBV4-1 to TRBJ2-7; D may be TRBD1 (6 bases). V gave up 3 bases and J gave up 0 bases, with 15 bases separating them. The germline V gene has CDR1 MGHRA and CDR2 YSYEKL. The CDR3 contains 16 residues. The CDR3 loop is CASSHQPTGSSYEQYF. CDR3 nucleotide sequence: TGCGCCAGCAGCCACCAACCGACAGGTAGCTCCTACGAGCAGTACTTC.

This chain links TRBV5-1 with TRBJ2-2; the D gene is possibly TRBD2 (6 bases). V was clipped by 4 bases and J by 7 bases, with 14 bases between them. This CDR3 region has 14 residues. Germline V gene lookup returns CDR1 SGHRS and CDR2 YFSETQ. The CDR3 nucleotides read TGCGCCAGCAGCCCCAGCGGGTCGGGCGGGGAGCTGTTTTTT. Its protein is CASSPSGSGGELFF.

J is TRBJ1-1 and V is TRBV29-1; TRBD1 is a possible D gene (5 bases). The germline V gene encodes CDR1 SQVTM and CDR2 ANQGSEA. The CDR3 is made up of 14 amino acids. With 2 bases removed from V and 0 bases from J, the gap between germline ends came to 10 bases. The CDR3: CSVERGSLNTEAFF. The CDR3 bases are TGCAGCGTTGAACGGGGGTCGTTGAACACTGAAGCTTTCTTT.

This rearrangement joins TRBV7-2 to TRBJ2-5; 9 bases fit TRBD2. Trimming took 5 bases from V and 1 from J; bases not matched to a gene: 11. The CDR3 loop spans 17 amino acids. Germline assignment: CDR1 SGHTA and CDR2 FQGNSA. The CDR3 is CASSIRGGGGAQETQYF. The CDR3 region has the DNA TGTGCCAGCAGCATACGGGGTGGCGGGGGGGCCCAAGAGACCCAGTACTTC.

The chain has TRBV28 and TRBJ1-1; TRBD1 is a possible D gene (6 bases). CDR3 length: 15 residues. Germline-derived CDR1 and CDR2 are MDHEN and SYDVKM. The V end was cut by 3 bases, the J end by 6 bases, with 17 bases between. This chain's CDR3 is CASSLRGTNRPEAFF. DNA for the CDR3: TGTGCCAGCAGTTTGAGGGGGACGAACCGGCCTGAAGCTTTCTTT.